These 30 T cell receptor beta chains originate from one sample sequenced in a study of blood T cell repertoires in COVID-19. The repertoire was sequenced with immunoSEQ multiplex PCR; TCRdb's copy has only in-frame clones and lacks some. The sample carries 200,000 to 250,000 clones, under 90% recorded once. The sequenced sample was PBMCs or T cells enriched from blood (not recorded which). The source of these receptors is a man aged 55 to 70 who had recovered from COVID-19.

V gene TRBV14 combines with J gene TRBJ1-1; 7 nucleotides align to TRBD1. CDR3 size: 15 residues. Trimming removed 4 bases from V and 2 bases from J; junction bases left unmatched: 7. Germline CDR1 and CDR2: SGHDN and FVKESK. DNA for the CDR3: TGTGCCAGCAGCCTGGGGGGACAGCCTAACACTGAAGCTTTCTTT. Translation: CASSLGGQPNTEAFF. The full variable domain, its missing parts supplied by reference TRBV14 and TRBJ1-1, is EAGVTQFPSHSVIEKGQTVTLRCDPISGHDNLYWYRRVMGKEIKFLLHFVKESKQDESGMPNNRFLAERTGGTYSTLKVQPAELEDSGVYFCASSLGGQPNTEAFFGQGTRLTVV.

The chain employs TRBV3-1 (or the pseudogene TRBV3-2) and TRBJ1-4; 9 bases map to TRBD1. This CDR3 contains 16 residues. CDR1 and CDR2 (germline): LGHDT, YNNKEL (reference sequence). V lost 0 bases to trimming and J lost 7 bases; unmatched junction nucleotides: 6. CDR3 region: CASSQETGTGSEKLFF. The CDR3 nucleotides read TGTGCCAGCAGCCAAGAGACCGGGACAGGGAGTGAAAAACTGTTTTTT.

The rearrangement uses TRBV7-9 and TRBJ1-2; D might be TRBD1 (5 bases). The length of the CDR3 is 14 residues. The germline V gene has CDR1 SEHNR and CDR2 FQNEAQ (reference sequence). V lost 4 bases to trimming and J lost 6 bases, with 15 bases between them. CDR3 coding DNA: TGTGCCAGCAGCTCGTCCGGGGGGAGGGATGGCTACACCTTC. Its translation: CASSSSGGRDGYTF.

V usage is TRBV10-3 and J usage is TRBJ2-1; 7 bases are a match to TRBD1. Germline CDR1 and CDR2: ENHRY and SYGVKD. V dropped 7 bases and J dropped 9; count of bases not matched to a gene: 12. The CDR3 is 14 amino acids. For the CDR3, the DNA is TGTGCCATCACCTTGCAGGGGGATTCGTCTGAGCAGTTCTTC. Encoded protein: CAITLQGDSSEQFF.

The chain couples TRBV4-2 to TRBJ2-1; TRBD2 aligns across 9 bases. With V trimmed by 0 bases and J by 3 bases, 12 bases remained unmatched. CDR1 and CDR2 (germline): LGHNA, YNFKEQ. The CDR3 is made up of 19 amino acids. Here the CDR3 reads CASSQDRSRERGVYNEQFF. Here the CDR3 DNA reads TGTGCCAGCAGCCAAGATCGTAGTCGCGAGCGGGGGGTCTACAATGAGCAGTTCTTC.

The chain combines TRBV5-8 with TRBJ2-2; 12 bases fit TRBD1. V lost 4 bases, J lost 2 bases, and 12 bases stayed unmatched. This CDR3 spans 19 amino acids. The germline V gene has CDR1 SGHTS and CDR2 YDEGEE. The chain's CDR3 is CASSRGQGATISNTGELFF. The CDR3 DNA is TGTGCCAGCAGCAGGGGACAGGGGGCAACCATTTCAAACACCGGGGAGCTGTTTTTT.

V usage is TRBV24-1 and J usage is TRBJ2-5; D is ambiguous. The germline V gene has CDR1 KGHDR and CDR2 SFDVKD. V lost 2 bases to trimming and J lost 1 base, with 4 bases between them. This CDR3 region has 13 residues. The CDR3 sequence: CATSDSSQETQYF. As DNA, the CDR3 is TGTGCCACCAGTGATTCGAGCCAAGAGACCCAGTACTTC.

V usage is TRBV18 and J usage is TRBJ2-5; 8 nucleotides match TRBD2. The CDR3 is 14 residues long. The trim removed 3 bases at V and 3 bases at J, leaving 3 bases unmatched. The germline V gene encodes CDR1 KGHSH and CDR2 LQKENI. The CDR3 DNA follows: TGTGCCAGCTCACCCGCCGGGAGGGAAGAGACCCAGTACTTC. It is translated as CASSPAGREETQYF.

The CDR3 here is CASSPGGNSYNEQFF. CDR3 DNA: TGTGCCAGCTCACCAGGGGGGAACTCCTACAATGAGCAGTTCTTC. The chain links TRBV18 to TRBJ2-1, with D maybe TRBD2 (6 bases). Trimming took 2 bases from V and 0 from J, leaving 8 bases between them. Germline lookup yields CDR1 KGHSH and CDR2 LQKENI. The CDR3 spans 15 residues.

This chain connects TRBV28 to TRBJ1-5; D not resolved. V lost 2 bases to trimming and J lost 4 bases, with 12 bases between them. The CDR3 is 15 residues long. Germline lookup yields CDR1 MDHEN and CDR2 SYDVKM. CDR3 DNA: TGTGCCAGCAGTTTAGGGCAGGCTATTAATCAGCCCCAGCATTTT. As protein: CASSLGQAINQPQHF.

The V call is TRBV11-3, the J call TRBJ2-7; tentatively, D is TRBD2 (5 bases). Trimming cost V 1 base and J 1 base, with 11 bases left between them. The CDR3 runs 15 residues. Germline assignment: CDR1 SGHNT and CDR2 YENEEA. CDR3 DNA: TGTGCCAGCAGCTTAGGGTCCAGCGGATCCTACGAGCAGTACTTC. Its translation is CASSLGSSGSYEQYF. Filled out from reference TRBV11-3 and TRBJ2-7, the complete variable domain reads EAGVVQSPRYKIIEKKQPVAFWCNPISGHNTLYWYLQNLGQGPELLIRYENEEAVDDSQLPKDRFSAERLKGVDSTLKIQPAELGDSAVYLCASSLGSSGSYEQYFGPGTRLTVT.

The chain couples TRBV9 to TRBJ2-2, with D possibly being TRBD2 (5 bases). V was trimmed by 2 bases and J by 4 bases, leaving 18 bases between them. CDR3 length: 17 residues. Germline assignment: CDR1 SGDLS and CDR2 YYNGEE. In DNA, the CDR3 is TGTGCCAGCAGCGTTGAGGGTGCGGCGTCTCTCACCGGGGAGCTGTTTTTT. Its translation is CASSVEGAASLTGELFF.

V is TRBV7-2 and J is TRBJ2-2; 8 bases are a match to TRBD2. Germline lookup yields CDR1 SGHTA and CDR2 FQGNSA. Unmatched junction bases numbered 3, after V lost 8 bases and J lost 1 base. CDR3 size: 14 residues. This chain's CDR3 is CASRAGENTGELFF. CDR3 bases: TGTGCCAGCCGAGCGGGGGAGAACACCGGGGAGCTGTTTTTT.

The chain couples TRBV6-1 to TRBJ1-2; D is perhaps TRBD1 (5 bases). CDR1 is MNHNS and CDR2 is SASEGT in the germline V gene. V lost 0 bases, J lost 6 bases, and 17 bases lay in between. This CDR3 region has 16 residues. CDR3 in amino acids: CASSEALPVEQDGYTF. CDR3 in DNA: TGTGCCAGCAGTGAAGCGCTTCCGGTAGAACAGGATGGCTACACCTTC.

The rearrangement joins TRBV3-1 (or the pseudogene TRBV3-2) to TRBJ2-3; tentatively, D is TRBD2 (6 bases). Germline lookup yields CDR1 LGHDT and CDR2 YNNKEL (reference sequence). V was pared by 2 bases and J by 4 bases, with 13 bases between. The CDR3 is made up of 15 amino acids. The CDR3 DNA sequence: TGTGCCAGCAGCCAAATCTCCGGGACTCCAGATACGCAGTATTTT. Residues: CASSQISGTPDTQYF.

The chain carries TRBV18 and TRBJ1-3; 10 nucleotides line up with TRBD1. The CDR3 is 16 amino acids. The germline V gene encodes CDR1 KGHSH and CDR2 LQKENI. The V and J ends lost 5 bases and 1 base, in that order; junction bases with no gene match: 5. The CDR3 protein is CASSIRDRGSGNTIYF. CDR3 bases: TGTGCCAGCTCAATCCGGGACAGGGGATCTGGAAACACCATATATTTT.

The genes are TRBV7-2 and TRBJ2-1, with TRBD2 matching over 11 bases. The germline gives CDR1 SGHTA, CDR2 FQGNSA. The CDR3 length is 17 residues. V shed 5 bases and J 1 base; nucleotides not matched to a gene: 7. CDR3 protein: CASSPRTSGQSYNEQFF. Here the CDR3 DNA reads TGTGCCAGCAGCCCCAGGACTAGCGGGCAATCCTACAATGAGCAGTTCTTC.

This sequence joins TRBV6-1 and TRBJ2-7; D might be TRBD1 (5 bases). The CDR3 has 15 residues. Looked up from germline, CDR1 is MNHNS and CDR2 is SASEGT. Trimming removed 3 bases from V and 1 base from J, with 13 bases in between. CDR3 nucleotide sequence: TGTGCCAGCAGTGATGGTCAGGGTAAATCCTACGAGCAGTACTTC. Translating gives CASSDGQGKSYEQYF.

This clone has more than one count but fewer than ten. The rearrangement links TRBV5-5 to TRBJ1-1; possible D gene TRBD1, 6 bases. The V end was cut by 4 bases, the J end by 7 bases, with 17 bases between. The CDR3 has 14 amino acids. Per the germline V gene, CDR1 is SGHKS and CDR2 is YYEKEE (reference sequence). DNA for the CDR3: TGTGCCAGCAGCCCCCTAACGACAGGTTATGAAGCTTTCTTT. Encoded protein: CASSPLTTGYEAFF.

In the case of this clone: The sample contains more than one DNA sequence encoding this CDR3. The chain is built from TRBV3-1 (or the pseudogene TRBV3-2) and TRBJ1-1; D remains ambiguous. CDR1 is LGHDT, CDR2 YNNKEL, per germline (reference sequence). The CDR3 has 12 amino acids. Trimming stripped 1 base from V and 7 bases from J, with 7 bases between. CDR3: CASSQAGFEAFF. Written as DNA, the CDR3 is TGTGCCAGCAGCCAAGCGGGATTTGAAGCTTTCTTT.

This clone was counted only a few times. The J gene is TRBJ2-6, the V gene TRBV30, with TRBD1 matching 9 bases. The V gene's germline CDR1 is GTSNPN and CDR2 SVGIG (reference sequence). V shed 4 bases, J shed 3 bases, and the junction held 4 bases outside the gene matches. There are 15 residues in the CDR3. The CDR3 reads CAWNRGLGGANVLTF. In DNA, the CDR3 is TGTGCCTGGAACAGGGGGCTCGGTGGGGCCAACGTCCTGACTTTC.

The chain links TRBV10-3 to TRBJ2-2, with D possibly matching TRBD2 (7 bases). From germline, CDR1 is ENHRY and CDR2 SYGVKD. V lost 8 bases to trimming and J lost 2 bases, with 15 bases between them. This CDR3 region has 15 residues. CDR3 region: CAIGGEQGNTGELFF. Here the CDR3 DNA reads TGTGCCATCGGGGGGGAACAGGGTAACACCGGGGAGCTGTTTTTT.

The chain joins TRBV9 to TRBJ2-3; TRBD2 matches 7 bases. This CDR3 contains 15 residues. From germline, CDR1 is SGDLS and CDR2 YYNGEE. V shed 7 bases and J 0 bases; nucleotides not matched to a gene: 8. The CDR3, as DNA: TGTGCCAGCGGGGGAGGGTTCGGTAGCACAGATACGCAGTATTTT. Amino acid sequence: CASGGGFGSTDTQYF.

This chain links TRBV6-5 with TRBJ1-1; 7 bases are a match to TRBD1. The CDR3 covers 14 residues. CDR1 and CDR2 from the germline V gene are MNHEY and SVGAGI. The junction had 7 bases not matched to a gene; V was cut back by 6 bases and J by 3 bases. The CDR3 DNA is TGTGCCAGCAGACACCACAGGGGAGACACTGAAGCTTTCTTT. This gives the protein CASRHHRGDTEAFF.

The V call is TRBV2, the J call TRBJ2-3; 8 bases map to TRBD2. The CDR3 contains 14 residues. The V segment lost 7 bases and the J segment 2 bases; nucleotides outside the gene matches: 5. Germline-derived CDR1 and CDR2 are SNHLY and FYNNEI. In DNA form, the CDR3 reads TGTGCCAGCAAAATTAGCGGGGCCACAGATACGCAGTATTTT. Its protein is CASKISGATDTQYF.

This clone was observed a handful of times. This rearrangement joins TRBV14 to TRBJ1-4; 12 bases are shared with TRBD1. The V gene's germline CDR1 is SGHDN and CDR2 FVKESK. V gave up 3 bases and J gave up 8 bases; unmatched junction bases: 7. The CDR3 length is 16 residues. In nucleotides, the CDR3 is TGTGCCAGCAGCCACATGGGACAGGGGGCGAGAGAAAAACTGTTTTTT. Protein: CASSHMGQGAREKLFF.

The chain joins TRBV11-2 to TRBJ1-1; D is unclear. The germline V gene encodes CDR1 SGHAT and CDR2 FQNNGV. This CDR3 is built from 11 residues. The ends were cut back, 1 base at V and 11 bases at J, with 8 bases in the middle. The CDR3 is CASSLGIVAFF. Written as DNA, the CDR3 is TGTGCCAGCAGCTTAGGTATTGTGGCTTTCTTT.

In this sample, this clone turned up once. This chain links TRBV11-1 with TRBJ1-4; a weak D match, TRBD1 (6 bases). The germline gives CDR1 SGHAT, CDR2 FQDESV (reference sequence). This CDR3 region has 15 residues. With 5 bases removed from V and 1 base from J, the gap between germline ends came to 11 bases. DNA for the CDR3: TGTGCCAGCAGCCCAGGGGCAGGAACTAATGAAAAACTGTTTTTT. This encodes CASSPGAGTNEKLFF.

This chain connects TRBV9 to TRBJ1-2; 12 nucleotides match TRBD1. This CDR3 is built from 16 residues. Germline V gene data show CDR1 as SGDLS and CDR2 as YYNGEE. Trimming took 4 bases from V and 3 from J; bases not matched to a gene: 7. The CDR3 DNA reads as TGTGCCAGCAGCCCCGGGACAGGGGGCAACTACTATGGCTACACCTTC. Its translation: CASSPGTGGNYYGYTF. Using reference TRBV9 and TRBJ1-2 for the parts outside the CDR3, the full variable domain is DSGVTQTPKHLITATGQRVTLRCSPRSGDLSVYWYQQSLDQGLQFLIQYYNGEERAKGNILERFSAQQFPDLHSELNLSSLELGDSALYFCASSPGTGGNYYGYTFGSGTRLTVV.

The gene calls are TRBV10-3 and TRBJ1-2; D perhaps matches TRBD1 (5 bases). CDR1 is ENHRY, CDR2 SYGVKD, per germline. The germline V and J ends were trimmed by 3 bases and 0 bases, with 14 bases remaining between them. The CDR3 sequence is 16 residues long. CDR3 in amino acids: CAISDSPPGTNYGYTF. For the CDR3, the DNA is TGTGCCATCAGTGATTCACCCCCAGGGACTAACTATGGCTACACCTTC.